This record looks at one T cell receptor (beta chain) sequence and its context. Its target is unknown. This sample is drawn from a study of cytomegalovirus exposure and HLA in healthy donors. Study-wide points: Under in vitro conditions, a few CMV-associated chains were confirmed as specific for CMV antigens. It is likely that the observed cluster of highly shared sequence variants was a sequencing artifact.

Losses at the gene ends were 5 bases for V and 5 bases for J; bases not matched to a gene: 11. The CDR3 sequence is 16 residues long. Germline CDR1 SGHTA, CDR2 FQGTGA. Vbeta (60) and Jbeta (13) primers were used in the PCR. Data came from immunoSEQ multiplex PCR; TCRdb stores just in-frame clones and leaves some out. The data contain 150,000 to 200,000 clones, about 75% of them seen just once; the ten biggest clones take up roughly 8.2%. The chain combines TRBV7-3 with TRBJ2-1, with TRBD2 identical over 8 bases. The sequence derives from a woman in her forties in good health and CMV-seropositive. The sequencing sample was made of PBMCs. This CDR3 reads CASSPVPGGGHNEQFF. DNA for the CDR3: TGTGCCAGCAGCCCAGTACCGGGAGGGGGGCACAATGAGCAGTTCTTC.